The 7 T cell receptor beta chains below come from one sample, sequenced in a study of blood T cell repertoires in COVID-19. Clones were read by immunoSEQ multiplex PCR, and TCRdb kept only the in-frame ones, dropping some. The sample contains nearly 110,000 clones, approximately 81% of which appear only once. Material: peripheral blood. The receptors come from a human donor in a cohort sampled during active COVID-19.

V is TRBV7-2 and J is TRBJ2-2, with D possibly matching TRBD1 (5 bases). V was shortened by 5 bases and J by 7 bases, with 11 bases between the two germline ends. Germline V CDR1 and CDR2: SGHTA, FQGNSA. The CDR3 is 13 amino acids. The CDR3 protein is CASSHDSGGELFF. CDR3 nucleotide sequence: TGTGCCAGCAGCCATGACAGTGGCGGGGAGCTGTTTTTT.

The J gene is TRBJ2-7, the V gene TRBV6-2 or TRBV6-3, with D possibly matching TRBD2 (7 bases). CDR1 is MNHEY and CDR2 is SVGEGT in the germline V gene. The CDR3 extends over 16 amino acids. V lost 5 bases and J 4 bases, leaving 21 bases between the germline ends. CDR3 loop: CASSTSGTRIHYEQYF. CDR3 coding DNA: TGTGCCAGCAGTACGAGCGGGACAAGGATTCATTACGAGCAGTACTTC.

This clone was observed a few times. The V and J genes are TRBV27 and TRBJ1-1; possible D gene TRBD1, 5 bases. The V and J ends lost 5 bases and 6 bases respectively, with 13 bases between them. The CDR3 has 13 residues. CDR1 is MNHEY and CDR2 is SMNVEV in the germline V gene (reference sequence). CDR3 region: CASSELWGAEAFF. The CDR3, as DNA: TGTGCCAGCAGTGAATTATGGGGGGCTGAAGCTTTCTTT.

This rearrangement joins TRBV2 to TRBJ2-7, with TRBD1 identical over 9 bases. The CDR3 has 15 residues. The germline V gene has CDR1 SNHLY and CDR2 FYNNEI. V dropped 0 bases and J dropped 3; count of bases not matched to a gene: 3. The CDR3 nucleotides read TGTGCCAGCAGTGAAGCGGGGACAGGGTACTACGAGCAGTACGTC. Amino acid sequence: CASSEAGTGYYEQYV.

The gene calls are TRBV15 and TRBJ1-2, with D tentatively TRBD1 (6 bases). The V gene's germline CDR1 is LNHNV and CDR2 YYDKDF (reference sequence). The CDR3 has 12 residues. Trimming took off 5 bases at V and 7 bases at J, with 11 bases between the two ends. CDR3 protein: CATSSRGGGYTF. CDR3 coding DNA: TGTGCCACCAGCTCTAGAGGGGGTGGCTACACCTTC.

This sequence joins TRBV27 and TRBJ2-1; TRBD2 matches 7 bases. Germline CDR1 reads MNHEY; CDR2 reads SMNVEV (reference sequence). The length of the CDR3 is 16 residues. Losses at the gene ends were 6 bases for V and 2 bases for J; bases not matched to a gene: 10. The CDR3: CASRDPGTSAYNEQFF. In DNA, the CDR3 is TGTGCCAGCAGAGACCCAGGAACTAGCGCCTACAATGAGCAGTTCTTC.

V gene TRBV4-3 combines with J gene TRBJ2-1; D gene unclear. Germline CDR1 and CDR2: LGHNA and YSLEER. The germline V and J ends were trimmed by 4 bases and 6 bases, with 4 bases remaining between them. The CDR3 totals 11 residues. The CDR3 here is CASSRSNEQFF. The CDR3 coding sequence is TGCGCCAGCAGCCGCAGCAATGAGCAGTTCTTC.